This record concerns one TCR beta chain sequence. What it recognizes is unknown. During its preparation, the TCRbeta library received unique molecular identifiers. MiXCR was run by TCRdb on the PCR reads, yielding one entry per CDR3 protein. The sample lists hundreds of thousands of distinct CDR3 sequences, under 15% occurring once. This entry comes from a study of T-cell reconstitution after alpha-beta-depleted transplantation in children. Overall study results and limits: By about two months after transplant, alpha-beta T cells reportedly arose from several hundred graft clones that had expanded. T-cell counts and diversity were attributed mostly to newly produced T cells one year after transplant. TCRbeta diversity was high at day 60 in some patients (a result of surviving recipient T cells and thymic progenitors).

The CDR3 loop spans 13 amino acids. The germline V gene encodes CDR1 LGHDT and CDR2 YNNKEL (reference sequence). V was shortened by 0 bases and J by 6 bases, with 7 bases between the two germline ends. The V gene is TRBV3-1, the J gene TRBJ2-3; D unclear. The material was PBMCs, mostly from graft donor cells, obtained 360 days after TCRalphabeta/CD19-depleted stem cell transplant. This TCR derives from a male patient aged 10 to 17 who had a stem cell transplant for acute myeloid leukemia, so the T cells may come from the graft donor. In DNA, the CDR3 is TGTGCCAGCAGCCAAGAAACCCCCGATACGCAGTATTTT. Encoded protein: CASSQETPDTQYF.